This entry lists 10 T cell receptor beta chains sequenced from one sample in a study of blood T cell repertoires in COVID-19. Only in-frame clones appear in the TCRdb table, and some are missing; sequencing was by immunoSEQ multiplex PCR. Here the sample spans 220,000 or so clones, around 84% being singletons. Input material: peripheral blood. These receptors originate from a man younger than 45 with active or convalescent COVID-19.

The chain has TRBV5-4 and TRBJ2-7; maybe TRBD2 (5 bases). The CDR3 has 13 amino acids. Trimming stripped 0 bases from V and 7 bases from J, with 11 bases between. CDR1 and CDR2 from the germline V gene are SGHNT and YYREEE (reference sequence). The CDR3 loop reads CASSLASTGEQYF. CDR3 in DNA: TGTGCCAGCAGCTTGGCCTCGACGGGGGAGCAGTACTTC.

This sequence joins TRBV6-6 and TRBJ2-4; D perhaps matches TRBD1 (6 bases). The CDR3 spans 15 residues. V was shortened by 5 bases and J by 0 bases, with 11 bases between the two germline ends. The germline V gene encodes CDR1 MNHNY and CDR2 SVGAGI (reference sequence). The CDR3 coding sequence is TGTGCCAGCAGTGACGACAGGTTAGCCAAAAACATTCAGTACTTC. It encodes CASSDDRLAKNIQYF.

This clone was observed a single time. The chain couples TRBV5-1 to TRBJ2-7; 9 bases agree with TRBD1. The V segment lost 5 bases and the J segment 2 bases; nucleotides outside the gene matches: 11. This CDR3 is 16 amino acids long. Germline CDR1 is SGHRS and CDR2 is YFSETQ. CDR3 loop: CASRVTGGVQTYEQYF. The CDR3 DNA is TGCGCCAGCAGAGTTACAGGGGGCGTACAAACCTACGAGCAGTACTTC. The full variable domain, completed using reference TRBV5-1 and TRBJ2-7, is KAGVTQTPRYLIKTRGQQVTLSCSPISGHRSVSWYQQTPGQGLQFLFEYFSETQRNKGNFPGRFSGRQFSNSRSEMNVSTLELGDSALYLCASRVTGGVQTYEQYFGPGTRLTVT.

The chain employs TRBV28 and TRBJ2-1, with TRBD2 matching over 14 bases. CDR1 and CDR2 (germline): MDHEN, SYDVKM. V was pared by 6 bases and J by 8 bases, with 9 bases of the junction left unmatched. The CDR3 consists of 16 residues. DNA of the CDR3: TGTGCCAGCAGGGGGACTAGCGGGAGTGCTTTGGATGAGCAGTTCTTC. It yields the protein CASRGTSGSALDEQFF.

The chain recombines TRBV7-8 with TRBJ2-3; 15 bases map to TRBD2. J gave up 11 bases and V 5 bases, and 35 bases lay outside the gene matches. The CDR3 contains 24 residues. The germline V gene encodes CDR1 SGHVS and CDR2 FQNEAQ. CDR3 nucleotides: TGTGCCAGCAGCCCGCGCCCCAAGATGTGGGTGGGACTAGCGGGAGGTCCCCGGGGGGGAGTGCAGTATTTT. Translation: CASSPRPKMWVGLAGGPRGGVQYF.

The J gene is TRBJ1-4, the V gene TRBV5-4; the D gene is possibly TRBD1 (5 bases). This CDR3 is 14 amino acids long. Trimming removed 1 base from V and 7 bases from J, with 11 bases in between. Germline V gives CDR1 SGHNT, CDR2 YYREEE (reference sequence). The CDR3 DNA sequence: TGTGCCAGCAGCTTGAGGGACTCGGCTGAAAAACTGTTTTTT. Amino acid sequence: CASSLRDSAEKLFF.

In nucleotides, the CDR3 is TGCGCCAGCAGCCTAACCGGGACAGGGGGCACCGGGGAGCTGTTTTTT. The encoded protein is CASSLTGTGGTGELFF. The chain uses TRBV5-1 and TRBJ2-2; 11 bases align to TRBD1. Germline CDR1 is SGHRS and CDR2 is YFSETQ. The CDR3 runs 16 residues. V lost 4 bases and J lost 4; bases outside the gene matches: 6.

The chain has TRBV29-1 and TRBJ1-2; 8 nucleotides match TRBD1. CDR3 size: 14 residues. Trimming removed 3 bases from V and 3 bases from J; junction bases left unmatched: 6. CDR1 SQVTM and CDR2 ANQGSEA come from the germline V gene. The chain's CDR3 is CSVDWGQEHYGYTF. CDR3 bases: TGCAGCGTTGATTGGGGACAGGAACACTATGGCTACACCTTC.

The chain links TRBV27 to TRBJ1-2; D may be TRBD1 (5 bases). V lost 4 bases to trimming and J lost 2 bases, with 8 bases between them. There are 13 residues in the CDR3. Germline V gene sequence: CDR1 MNHEY, CDR2 SMNVEV (reference sequence). The CDR3 is CASSSGVNYGYTF. The CDR3 DNA follows: TGTGCCAGCAGTTCGGGGGTGAACTATGGCTACACCTTC.

CDR3 coding DNA: TGTGCCTGGAGTAGGGACAGGGCCAACACCATATATTTT. Protein sequence: CAWSRDRANTIYF. The chain joins TRBV30 to TRBJ1-3; TRBD1 agrees at 9 bases. The CDR3 loop spans 13 amino acids. The V and J ends lost 2 bases and 7 bases, in that order; junction bases with no gene match: 3. CDR1 and CDR2 (germline): GTSNPN, SVGIG (reference sequence).